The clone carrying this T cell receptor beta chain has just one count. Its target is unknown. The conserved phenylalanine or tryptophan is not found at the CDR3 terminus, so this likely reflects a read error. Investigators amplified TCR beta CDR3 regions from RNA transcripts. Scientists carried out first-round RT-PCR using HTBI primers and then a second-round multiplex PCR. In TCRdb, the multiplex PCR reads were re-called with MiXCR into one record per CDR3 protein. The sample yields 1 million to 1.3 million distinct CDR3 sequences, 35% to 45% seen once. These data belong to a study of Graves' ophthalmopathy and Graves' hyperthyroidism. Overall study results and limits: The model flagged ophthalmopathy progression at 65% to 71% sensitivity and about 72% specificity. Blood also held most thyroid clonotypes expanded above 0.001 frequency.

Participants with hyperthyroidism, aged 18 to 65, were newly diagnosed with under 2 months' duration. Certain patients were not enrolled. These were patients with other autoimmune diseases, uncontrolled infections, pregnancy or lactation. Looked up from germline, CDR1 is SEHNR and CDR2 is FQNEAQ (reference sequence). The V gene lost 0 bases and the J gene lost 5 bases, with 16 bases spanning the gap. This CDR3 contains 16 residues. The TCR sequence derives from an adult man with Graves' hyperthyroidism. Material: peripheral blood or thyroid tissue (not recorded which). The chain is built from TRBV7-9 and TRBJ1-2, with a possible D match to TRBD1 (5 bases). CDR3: CASSLAGDRRRYGYTS. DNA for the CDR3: TGTGCCAGCAGCTTAGCCGGGGACCGAAGAAGGTATGGCTACACCTCC.